These T cell receptor beta chains were read from a single sample in a study of PD-1 blockade in classical Hodgkin lymphoma. Sequenced by immunoSEQ multiplex PCR; TCRdb stores in-frame clones only, minus some. The data contain about 22,000 clones, about 91% of them singletons. Sequencing was done on a sample of CD4+ T cells from blood. These receptors all come from a human donor with classical Hodgkin lymphoma. Each CDR3 is given with its conserved first and last residue. The D gene is left open where the match is weak. Not every row has a clone size; where given, it reads once, few, many or a size class.

length: 19
size: .
J: TRBJ2-1
D: TRBD2
V: TRBV7-9
CDR3: CASSSGLAGSLASYNEQFF
DNA: TGTGCCAGCAGCTCGGGACTAGCGGGTTCATTAGCGTCCTACAATGAGCAGTTCTTC

length: 11
size: .
J: TRBJ2-7
D: .
V: TRBV20-1
CDR3: CSATTPYEQYF
DNA: TGCAGTGCTACGACACCCTACGAGCAGTACTTC

length: 16
size: .
J: TRBJ2-1
D: TRBD2
V: TRBV10-1
CDR3: CASSYGTSGRRNEQFF
DNA: TGCGCCAGCAGCTACGGGACTAGCGGGAGAAGGAATGAGCAGTTCTTC

length: 17
size: .
J: TRBJ2-3
D: .
V: TRBV11-3
CDR3: CASSLGSIRGWADTQYF
DNA: TGTGCCAGCAGCTTAGGTTCTATTCGGGGTTGGGCAGATACGCAGTATTTT

length: 16
size: once
J: TRBJ1-3
D: TRBD1
V: TRBV18
CDR3: CAGSPLPTGAGNTIYF
DNA: TGTGCCGGCTCACCACTCCCGACAGGGGCTGGAAACACCATATATTTT

length: 15
size: .
J: TRBJ1-4
D: .
V: TRBV5-1
CDR3: CASSLGQGGREKLFF
DNA: TGCGCCAGCAGCTTGGGCCAGGGAGGTCGCGAAAAACTGTTTTTT

length: 14
size: .
J: TRBJ1-5
D: .
V: TRBV28
CDR3: CASSPGRRNQPQHF
DNA: TGTGCCAGCAGTCCGGGACGGCGGAATCAGCCCCAGCATTTT

length: 14
size: few
J: TRBJ1-1
D: .
V: TRBV7-9
CDR3: CASSHGRANTEAFF
DNA: TGTGCCAGCAGCCACGGAAGGGCGAACACTGAAGCTTTCTTT

length: 16
size: once
J: TRBJ2-5
D: TRBD1
V: TRBV7-6
CDR3: CASSLGFQGVRETQYF
DNA: TGTGCCAGCAGCTTAGGGTTCCAGGGGGTGAGGGAGACCCAGTACTTC

length: 18
size: once
J: TRBJ2-6
D: .
V: TRBV7-7
CDR3: CASSLFPRGSSGANVLTF
DNA: TGTGCTAGCAGCTTATTTCCTCGGGGGAGCTCTGGGGCCAACGTCCTGACTTTC

length: 12
size: .
J: TRBJ1-1
D: .
V: TRBV29-1
CDR3: CSAQQGGTEAFF
DNA: TGCAGCGCCCAACAGGGTGGCACTGAAGCTTTCTTT

length: 15
size: .
J: TRBJ2-2
D: TRBD2
V: TRBV11-3
CDR3: CASSRGGARTGELFF
DNA: TGTGCCAGCAGCCGCGGGGGTGCGCGGACCGGGGAGCTGTTTTTT

length: 13
size: .
J: TRBJ2-2
D: .
V: TRBV5-1
CDR3: CASSFGLWEELFF
DNA: TGCGCCAGCAGCTTCGGGCTATGGGAGGAGCTGTTTTTT

length: 13
size: few
J: TRBJ1-1
D: .
V: TRBV7-9
CDR3: CASSLLGDTEAFF
DNA: TGTGCCAGCAGCCTCTTGGGGGACACTGAAGCTTTCTTT

length: 15
size: .
J: TRBJ1-4
D: .
V: TRBV27
CDR3: CASRRTGSTNEKLFF
DNA: TGTGCCAGCAGAAGGACGGGTTCAACTAATGAAAAACTGTTTTTT

length: 13
size: .
J: TRBJ1-2
D: .
V: TRBV30
CDR3: CAWSVGQGIGYTF
DNA: TGTGCCTGGAGTGTAGGGCAGGGGATCGGCTACACCTTC

length: 15
size: few
J: TRBJ1-1
D: .
V: TRBV19
CDR3: CASSMGQGMNTEAFF
DNA: TGTGCCAGTAGTATGGGGCAGGGGATGAACACTGAAGCTTTCTTT

length: 15
size: .
J: TRBJ2-5
D: .
V: TRBV11-2
CDR3: CASSLDPTPQETQYF
DNA: TGTGCCAGCAGCTTAGACCCGACACCTCAAGAGACCCAGTACTTC

length: 14
size: .
J: TRBJ2-1
D: .
V: TRBV4-1
CDR3: CASSQEPNRVGQFF
DNA: TGCGCCAGCAGCCAAGAGCCCAACAGGGTTGGTCAGTTCTTC

length: 13
size: .
J: TRBJ1-5
D: .
V: TRBV2
CDR3: CASTYMGERPQHF
DNA: TGTGCCAGCACCTACATGGGCGAGCGGCCCCAGCATTTT

length: 12
size: .
J: TRBJ2-1
D: .
V: TRBV6-1
CDR3: CASSEGHNEQFF
DNA: TGTGCCAGCAGTGAGGGACATAATGAGCAGTTCTTC

length: 17
size: .
J: TRBJ1-1
D: TRBD1
V: TRBV7-2
CDR3: CASRPTGGAGMNTEAFF
DNA: TGTGCCAGCAGGCCGACAGGGGGCGCGGGGATGAACACTGAAGCTTTCTTT

length: 18
size: once
J: TRBJ1-2
D: .
V: TRBV7-8
CDR3: CASSLVSVARRGLKGYTF
DNA: TGTGCCAGCAGCTTAGTCTCGGTGGCGAGACGAGGTTTAAAGGGCTACACCTTC

length: 16
size: .
J: TRBJ2-6
D: .
V: TRBV5-1
CDR3: CASSLLESSGANVLTF
DNA: TGCGCCAGCAGCTTGCTGGAGTCCTCTGGGGCCAACGTCCTGACTTTC

length: 16
size: .
J: TRBJ1-3
D: TRBD1
V: TRBV6-6
CDR3: CASRPGQGALGNTIYF
DNA: TGTGCCAGCAGACCCGGACAGGGGGCGTTAGGGAACACCATATATTTT

length: 14
size: .
J: TRBJ1-2
D: .
V: TRBV6-1
CDR3: CASSVTIQVYGYTF
DNA: TGTGCCAGCAGTGTTACGATCCAAGTCTATGGCTACACCTTC

length: 16
size: .
J: TRBJ2-2
D: .
V: TRBV9
CDR3: CASSPSPRWGTGELFF
DNA: TGTGCCAGCAGCCCTAGCCCCCGGTGGGGGACCGGGGAGCTGTTTTTT

length: 16
size: .
J: TRBJ2-2
D: TRBD1
V: TRBV18
CDR3: CASSPQRTGLAGELFF
DNA: TGTGCCAGCTCACCACAGAGGACAGGTCTCGCCGGGGAGCTGTTTTTT

length: 13
size: .
J: TRBJ1-4
D: .
V: TRBV15
CDR3: CATSRSRPEKLFF
DNA: TGTGCCACCAGCAGATCCCGTCCTGAAAAACTGTTTTTT

length: 12
size: few
J: TRBJ1-6
D: .
V: TRBV5-6
CDR3: CASSWGTGDLHF
DNA: TGTGCCAGCAGCTGGGGGACTGGCGACCTCCACTTT

length: 15
size: .
J: TRBJ1-2
D: TRBD1
V: TRBV7-2
CDR3: CASSLRTGNNYGYTF
DNA: TGTGCCAGCAGCTTAAGGACAGGGAACAACTATGGCTACACCTTC

length: 14
size: few
J: TRBJ1-1
D: .
V: TRBV5-1
CDR3: CASSLVGGDTEAFF
DNA: TGCGCCAGCAGCTTGGTGGGAGGGGACACTGAAGCTTTCTTT

length: 15
size: .
J: TRBJ1-1
D: .
V: TRBV18
CDR3: CASSPFGGVVSEAFF
DNA: TGTGCCAGCTCACCATTCGGCGGGGTGGTTTCTGAAGCTTTCTTT

length: 18
size: .
J: TRBJ1-1
D: .
V: TRBV5-8
CDR3: CASSLSSSRGAVSTEAFF
DNA: TGTGCCAGCAGCTTGAGTAGCAGTCGGGGGGCTGTTTCCACTGAAGCTTTCTTT

length: 14
size: .
J: TRBJ2-7
D: TRBD2
V: TRBV9
CDR3: CASSPQAGGQKQYF
DNA: TGTGCCAGCAGCCCCCAAGCGGGAGGGCAGAAACAGTACTTC

length: 11
size: .
J: TRBJ2-7
D: .
V: TRBV2
CDR3: CASSGGYEQYF
DNA: TGTGCCAGCAGTGGGGGATACGAGCAGTACTTC

length: 16
size: .
J: TRBJ2-7
D: TRBD2
V: TRBV13
CDR3: CASSPRLAGAIAEQYF
DNA: TGTGCCAGCAGCCCAAGACTAGCGGGAGCCATCGCTGAGCAGTACTTC

length: 13
size: .
J: TRBJ2-5
D: .
V: TRBV15
CDR3: CATSRDKGETQYF
DNA: TGTGCCACCAGCAGAGATAAGGGAGAGACCCAGTACTTC

length: 13
size: .
J: TRBJ1-1
D: .
V: TRBV6-1
CDR3: CASSEKWNTEAFF
DNA: TGTGCCAGCAGTGAAAAGTGGAACACTGAAGCTTTCTTT

length: 14
size: .
J: TRBJ1-2
D: .
V: TRBV11-3
CDR3: CASSLLAGPYGYTF
DNA: TGTGCCAGCAGCTTATTAGCAGGACCCTATGGCTACACCTTC

length: 15
size: .
J: TRBJ1-5
D: TRBD1
V: TRBV5-1
CDR3: CASSLEGARDQPQHF
DNA: TGCGCCAGCAGCTTGGAGGGGGCAAGGGATCAGCCCCAGCATTTT

length: 16
size: .
J: TRBJ1-6
D: TRBD1
V: TRBV7-3
CDR3: CASSLTGTGMNSPLHF
DNA: TGTGCCAGCAGCTTGACCGGGACAGGGATGAATTCACCCCTCCACTTT

length: 15
size: once
J: TRBJ1-1
D: .
V: TRBV18
CDR3: CASSPRPLLNTEAFF
DNA: TGTGCCAGCTCACCTCGACCATTATTGAACACTGAAGCTTTCTTT